This T cell receptor (beta chain) is drawn from a study of cytomegalovirus exposure and HLA in healthy donors. Study-wide context: Previous work identified roughly 120 million unique TCR beta sequences from around 180 million T cells.

The germline V gene has CDR1 MNHEY and CDR2 SVGAGI. CDR3 length: 13 amino acids. The V and J ends lost 8 bases and 1 base respectively, with 9 bases between them. PCR primers comprised 60 Vbeta and 13 Jbeta primers. Repertoires were generated with immunoSEQ multiplex PCR, while TCRdb's copy carries only in-frame clones and drops some. The sample consists of about 120,000 clones, about 8.6% of them appearing once. There are a few counts of this clone. Its matching antigen is unknown. General study results and limits: There were three CMV-associated chains whose specificity for CMV antigens was confirmed in vitro. In a later analysis, more than 15,000 TCR beta sequences were associated with HLA alleles at 0.05 false discovery rate.

Unrecorded immune exposures were likely, despite nominal health at sampling. This receptor was obtained from a woman between 40 and 50 years old in good health and CMV-seropositive. V gene TRBV6-5 combines with J gene TRBJ1-3; D is ambiguous. The material sequenced was PBMCs. CDR3 sequence: CASHGASGNTIYF. The CDR3 DNA reads TGTGCCAGCCACGGTGCTTCTGGAAACACCATATATTTT.